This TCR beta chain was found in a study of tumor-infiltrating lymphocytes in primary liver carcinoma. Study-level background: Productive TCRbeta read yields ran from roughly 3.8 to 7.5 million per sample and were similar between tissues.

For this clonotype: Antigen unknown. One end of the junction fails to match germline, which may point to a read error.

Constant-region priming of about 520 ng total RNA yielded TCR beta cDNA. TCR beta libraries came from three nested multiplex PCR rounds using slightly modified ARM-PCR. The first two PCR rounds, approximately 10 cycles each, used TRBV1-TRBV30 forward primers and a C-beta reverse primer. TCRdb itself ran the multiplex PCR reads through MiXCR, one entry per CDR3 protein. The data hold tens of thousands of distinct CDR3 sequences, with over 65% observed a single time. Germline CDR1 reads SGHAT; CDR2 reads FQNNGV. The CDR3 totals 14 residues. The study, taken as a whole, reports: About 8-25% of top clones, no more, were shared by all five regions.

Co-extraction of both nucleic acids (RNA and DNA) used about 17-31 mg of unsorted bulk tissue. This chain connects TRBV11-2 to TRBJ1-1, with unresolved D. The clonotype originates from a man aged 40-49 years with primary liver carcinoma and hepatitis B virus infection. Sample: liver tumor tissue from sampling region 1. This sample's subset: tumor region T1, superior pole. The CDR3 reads CASTGGRVKTEVFF. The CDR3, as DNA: TGTGCCAGCACTGGTGGCAGAGTGAAAACTGAAGTTTTCTTT.